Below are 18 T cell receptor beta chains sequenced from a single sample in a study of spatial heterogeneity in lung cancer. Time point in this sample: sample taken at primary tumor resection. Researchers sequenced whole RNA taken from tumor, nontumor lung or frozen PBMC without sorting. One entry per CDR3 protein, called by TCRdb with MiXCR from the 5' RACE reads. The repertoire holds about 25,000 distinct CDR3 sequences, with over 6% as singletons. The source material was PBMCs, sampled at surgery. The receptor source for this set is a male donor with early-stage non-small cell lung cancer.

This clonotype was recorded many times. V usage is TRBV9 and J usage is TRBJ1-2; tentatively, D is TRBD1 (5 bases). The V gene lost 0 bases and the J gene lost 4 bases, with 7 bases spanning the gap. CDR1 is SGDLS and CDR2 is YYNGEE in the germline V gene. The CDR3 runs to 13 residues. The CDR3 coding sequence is TGTGCCAGCAGCGTAGATGGGACCTATGGCTACACCTTC. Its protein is CASSVDGTYGYTF. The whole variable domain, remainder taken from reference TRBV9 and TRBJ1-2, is DSGVTQTPKHLITATGQRVTLRCSPRSGDLSVYWYQQSLDQGLQFLIQYYNGEERAKGNILERFSAQQFPDLHSELNLSSLELGDSALYFCASSVDGTYGYTFGSGTRLTVV.

CDR3 in amino acids: CASSPTSGRALGQYF. CDR3 coding DNA: TGTGCCAGCAGCCCGACTAGCGGGAGGGCCCTCGGGCAGTACTTC. This rearrangement joins TRBV9 to TRBJ2-7, with 14 nucleotides matching TRBD2. The V and J ends lost 4 bases and 9 bases, in that order; junction bases with no gene match: 9. This CDR3 is 15 amino acids long. Germline values: CDR1 SGDLS, CDR2 YYNGEE.

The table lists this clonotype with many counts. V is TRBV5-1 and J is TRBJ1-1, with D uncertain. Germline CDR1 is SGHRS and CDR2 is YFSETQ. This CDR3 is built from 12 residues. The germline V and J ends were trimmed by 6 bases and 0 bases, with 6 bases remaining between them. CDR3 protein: CASKELNTEAFF. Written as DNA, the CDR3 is TGCGCCAGCAAGGAACTGAACACTGAAGCTTTCTTT.

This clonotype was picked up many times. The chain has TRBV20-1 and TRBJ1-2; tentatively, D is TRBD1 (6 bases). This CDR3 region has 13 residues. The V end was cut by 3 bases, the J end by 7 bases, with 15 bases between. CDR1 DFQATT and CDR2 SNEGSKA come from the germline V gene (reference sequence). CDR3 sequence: CSASGGPERGYTF. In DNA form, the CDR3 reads TGCAGTGCTAGCGGGGGCCCAGAGCGTGGCTACACCTTC.

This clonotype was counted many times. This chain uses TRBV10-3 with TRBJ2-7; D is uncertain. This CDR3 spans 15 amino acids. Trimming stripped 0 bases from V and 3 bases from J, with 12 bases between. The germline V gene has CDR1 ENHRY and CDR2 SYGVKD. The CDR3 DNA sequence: TGTGCCATCAGTGAGTCAGGGCCCAGGAGCTACGAGCAGTACTTC. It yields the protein CAISESGPRSYEQYF.

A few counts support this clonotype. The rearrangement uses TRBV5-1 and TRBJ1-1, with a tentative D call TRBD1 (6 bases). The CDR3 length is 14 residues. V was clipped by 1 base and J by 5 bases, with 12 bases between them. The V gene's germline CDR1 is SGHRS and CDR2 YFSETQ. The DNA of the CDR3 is TGCGCCAGCAGCTTGACAGGGTCTACGACTGAAGCTTTCTTT. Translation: CASSLTGSTTEAFF.

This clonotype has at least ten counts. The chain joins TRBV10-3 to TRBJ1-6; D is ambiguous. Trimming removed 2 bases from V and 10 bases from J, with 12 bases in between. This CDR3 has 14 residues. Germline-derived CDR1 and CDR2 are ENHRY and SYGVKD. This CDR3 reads CAISENRASSPLHF. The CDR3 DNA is TGTGCCATCAGTGAGAACCGCGCCTCCTCACCCCTCCACTTT.

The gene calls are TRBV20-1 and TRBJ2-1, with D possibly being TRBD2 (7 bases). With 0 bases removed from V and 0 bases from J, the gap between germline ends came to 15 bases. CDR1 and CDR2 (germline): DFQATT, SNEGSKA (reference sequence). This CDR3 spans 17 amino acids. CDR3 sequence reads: CSARDPGGGDSYNEQFF. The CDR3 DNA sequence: TGCAGTGCTAGAGATCCCGGAGGGGGGGACTCCTACAATGAGCAGTTCTTC.

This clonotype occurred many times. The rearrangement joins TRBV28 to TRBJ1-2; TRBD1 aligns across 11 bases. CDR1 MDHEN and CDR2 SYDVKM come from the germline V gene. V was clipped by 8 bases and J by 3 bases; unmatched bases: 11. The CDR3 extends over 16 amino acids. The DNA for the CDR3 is TGTGCCAGCGCCGAACTCCCGGGACAGGGGGACTATGGCTACACCTTC. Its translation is CASAELPGQGDYGYTF.

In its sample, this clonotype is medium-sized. CDR3 DNA sequence: TGTGCCAGCAGTTTATGGGGTCAGCCCCAGCATTTT. Its protein product is CASSLWGQPQHF. This chain links TRBV28 with TRBJ1-5; no firm D call. Trimming took 0 bases from V and 6 from J, leaving 3 bases between them. The germline V gene has CDR1 MDHEN and CDR2 SYDVKM. The CDR3 loop spans 12 amino acids. Filled out from reference TRBV28 and TRBJ1-5, the complete variable domain reads DVKVTQSSRYLVKRTGEKVFLECVQDMDHENMFWYRQDPGLGLRLIYFSYDVKMKEKGDIPEGYSVSREKKERFSLILESASTNQTSMYLCASSLWGQPQHFGDGTRLSIL.

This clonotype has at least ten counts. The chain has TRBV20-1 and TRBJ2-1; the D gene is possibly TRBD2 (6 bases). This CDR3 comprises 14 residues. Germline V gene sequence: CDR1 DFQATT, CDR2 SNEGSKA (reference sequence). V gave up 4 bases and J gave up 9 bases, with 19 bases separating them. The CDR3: CSANPGVSRSEQFF. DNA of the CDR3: TGCAGTGCTAACCCGGGAGTTTCAAGGAGTGAGCAGTTCTTC.

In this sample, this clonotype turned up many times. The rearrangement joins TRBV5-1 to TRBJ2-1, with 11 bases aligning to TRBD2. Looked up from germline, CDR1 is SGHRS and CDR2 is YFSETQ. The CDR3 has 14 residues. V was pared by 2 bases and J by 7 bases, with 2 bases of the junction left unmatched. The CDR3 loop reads CASSFRTSGNEQFF. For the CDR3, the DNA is TGCGCCAGCAGCTTTAGGACTAGCGGGAATGAGCAGTTCTTC.

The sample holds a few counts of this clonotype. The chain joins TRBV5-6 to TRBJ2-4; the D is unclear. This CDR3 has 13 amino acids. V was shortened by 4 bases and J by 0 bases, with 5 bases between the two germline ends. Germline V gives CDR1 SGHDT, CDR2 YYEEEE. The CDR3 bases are TGTGCCAGCAGCCCTTCAGCCAAAAACATTCAGTACTTC. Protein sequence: CASSPSAKNIQYF.

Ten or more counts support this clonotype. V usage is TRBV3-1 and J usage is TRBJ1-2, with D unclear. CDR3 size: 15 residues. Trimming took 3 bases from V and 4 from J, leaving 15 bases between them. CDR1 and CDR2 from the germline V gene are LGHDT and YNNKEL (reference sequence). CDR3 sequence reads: CASSHSGIPTYGYTF. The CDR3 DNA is TGTGCCAGCAGCCATAGTGGTATTCCAACCTATGGCTACACCTTC.

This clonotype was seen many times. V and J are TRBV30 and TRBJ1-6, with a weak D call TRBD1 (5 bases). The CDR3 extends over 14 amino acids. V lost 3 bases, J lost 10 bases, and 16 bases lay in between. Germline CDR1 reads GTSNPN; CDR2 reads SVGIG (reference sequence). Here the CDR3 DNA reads TGTGCCTGGAGCGGCGGGACGGGATACTCACCCCTCCACTTT. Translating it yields CAWSGGTGYSPLHF.

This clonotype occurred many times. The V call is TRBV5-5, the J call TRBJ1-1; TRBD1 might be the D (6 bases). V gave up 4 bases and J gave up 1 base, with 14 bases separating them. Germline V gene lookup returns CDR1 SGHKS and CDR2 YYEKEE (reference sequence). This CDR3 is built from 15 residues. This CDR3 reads CASSHRTAGNTEAFF. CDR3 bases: TGTGCCAGCAGCCATAGGACAGCCGGGAACACTGAAGCTTTCTTT.

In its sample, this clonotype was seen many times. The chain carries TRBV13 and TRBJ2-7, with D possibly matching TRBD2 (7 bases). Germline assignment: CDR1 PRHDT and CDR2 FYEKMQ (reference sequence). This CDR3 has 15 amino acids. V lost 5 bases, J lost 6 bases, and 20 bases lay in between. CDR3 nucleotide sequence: TGTGCCAGCAGCCGCTTGGGAGGGGGAAAGGGCGAGCAGTACTTC. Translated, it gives CASSRLGGGKGEQYF.

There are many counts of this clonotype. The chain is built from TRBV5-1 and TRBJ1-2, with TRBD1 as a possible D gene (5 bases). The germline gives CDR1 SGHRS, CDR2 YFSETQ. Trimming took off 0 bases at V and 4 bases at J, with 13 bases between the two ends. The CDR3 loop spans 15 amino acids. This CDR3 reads CASSLEPSRVYGYTF. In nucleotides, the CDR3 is TGCGCCAGCAGCTTGGAACCGTCCAGGGTCTATGGCTACACCTTC. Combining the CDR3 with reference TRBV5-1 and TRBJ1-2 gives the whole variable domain KAGVTQTPRYLIKTRGQQVTLSCSPISGHRSVSWYQQTPGQGLQFLFEYFSETQRNKGNFPGRFSGRQFSNSRSEMNVSTLELGDSALYLCASSLEPSRVYGYTFGSGTRLTVV.